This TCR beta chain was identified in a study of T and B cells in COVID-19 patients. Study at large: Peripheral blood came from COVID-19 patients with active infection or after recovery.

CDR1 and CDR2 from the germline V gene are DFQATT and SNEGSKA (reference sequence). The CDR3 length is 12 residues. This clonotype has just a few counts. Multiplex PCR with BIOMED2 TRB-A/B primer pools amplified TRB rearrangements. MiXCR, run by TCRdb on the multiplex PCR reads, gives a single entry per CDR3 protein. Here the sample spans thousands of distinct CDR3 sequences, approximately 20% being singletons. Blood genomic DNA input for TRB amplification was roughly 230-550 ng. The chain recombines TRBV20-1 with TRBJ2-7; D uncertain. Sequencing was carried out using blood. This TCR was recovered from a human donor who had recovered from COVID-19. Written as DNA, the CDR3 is TGCAGCGGTACGGGTTCCTCCTACGAGCAGTACTTC. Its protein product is CSGTGSSYEQYF.